This passage covers 27 T cell receptor beta chains from one sample sequenced in a study of T cells in Graves' hyperthyroidism and ophthalmopathy. RNA transcripts gave rise to amplified TCR beta CDR3 regions. First-round RT-PCR with HTBI primers amplified the TCR CDR3 region. TCRdb reanalysed the multiplex PCR reads using MiXCR and keeps one entry per CDR3 protein. Here the sample spans roughly 580,000 distinct CDR3 sequences, approximately 15% being singletons. Sequencing was carried out using blood. The source of these receptors is a woman between 25 and 40 years old with Graves' hyperthyroidism that later progressed to Graves' ophthalmopathy.

There are many counts of this clonotype. This chain connects TRBV19 to TRBJ1-5; 11 bases are a match to TRBD1. V trimming: 7 bases; J trimming: 9 bases; junction bases outside the gene matches: 8. In germline, CDR1 is LNHDA, CDR2 SQIVND (reference sequence). The CDR3 covers 14 residues. The CDR3 sequence is CASNADRGLGPQHF. CDR3 nucleotide sequence: TGTGCCAGTAATGCGGACAGGGGGCTTGGGCCCCAGCATTTT.

The J gene is TRBJ2-6, the V gene TRBV13, with D hard to call. With 7 bases removed from V and 0 bases from J, the gap between germline ends came to 13 bases. CDR3 length: 16 amino acids. Germline V CDR1 and CDR2: PRHDT, FYEKMQ (reference sequence). CDR3 nucleotide sequence: TGTGCCAGCAAAGCTTATTCCAGCTCTGGGGCCAACGTCCTGACTTTC. Amino acids: CASKAYSSSGANVLTF.

The sample holds many counts of this clonotype. The chain couples TRBV6-1 to TRBJ1-4; maybe TRBD1 (5 bases). Trimming stripped 0 bases from V and 5 bases from J, with 10 bases between. The CDR3 totals 15 residues. Germline-derived CDR1 and CDR2 are MNHNS and SASEGT. For the CDR3, the DNA is TGTGCCAGCAGTGAAGCGGGGGGGTGGAATGAAAAACTGTTTTTT. It encodes CASSEAGGWNEKLFF.

This clonotype was recorded many times. V usage is TRBV20-1 and J usage is TRBJ2-1; 8 bases line up with TRBD2. V shed 3 bases, J shed 10 bases, and the junction held 8 bases outside the gene matches. The germline CDR1 and CDR2 sequences are DFQATT and SNEGSKA (reference sequence). The CDR3 is 13 residues long. CDR3 DNA: TGCAGTGCTAGCAACTACAGCGGGAGCGAGCAGTTCTTC. It specifies CSASNYSGSEQFF.

This clonotype was counted at least ten times. The chain couples TRBV25-1 to TRBJ2-7, with TRBD1 as a possible D gene (6 bases). Per germline, CDR1 MGHDK and CDR2 SYGVNS. V lost 1 base and J 4 bases, leaving 11 bases between the germline ends. This CDR3 contains 14 residues. CDR3 nucleotides: TGTGCCAGCAGTGAATCGGGACAACAATACGAGCAGTACTTC. Protein: CASSESGQQYEQYF.

There are a few counts of this clonotype. V is TRBV6-1 and J is TRBJ2-3, with a possible D match to TRBD2 (6 bases). This CDR3 has 15 residues. V lost 5 bases and J 6 bases, leaving 18 bases between the germline ends. From germline, CDR1 is MNHNS and CDR2 SASEGT. The CDR3: CASSNERVPLDTQYF. The CDR3 bases are TGTGCCAGCAGTAATGAGCGGGTCCCTTTGGATACGCAGTATTTT.

With respect to this clonotype: Being one base from a much bigger clone, this may be a read error. The chain is built from TRBV6-5 and TRBJ1-2; the match to TRBD1 covers 7 bases. The CDR3 is 15 amino acids. The germline gives CDR1 MNHEY, CDR2 SVGAGI. The CDR3 is CANSYLDRRNYGYTF. CDR3 bases: TGTGCCAACAGTTACCTGGACAGGCGTAACTATGGCTACACCTTC.

This clonotype showed up many times. The chain couples TRBV2 to TRBJ2-5, with D tentatively TRBD1 or TRBD2 (6 bases each). The CDR3 is 15 residues long. V was pared by 7 bases and J by 4 bases, with 19 bases between. Germline CDR1 is SNHLY and CDR2 is FYNNEI. The CDR3 protein is CASTAQPGARETQYF. CDR3 in DNA: TGTGCCAGCACCGCCCAACCGGGGGCAAGAGAGACCCAGTACTTC.

Remarks on this clonotype: A read error may be the cause here, since a much bigger clone is one base away. As DNA, the CDR3 is TGCGCCAGCAGCTTCTCGGAGCTCGGCTCGGACTATGGCTACACCTTC. It specifies CASSFSELGSDYGYTF. The V gene is TRBV5-1, the J gene TRBJ1-2; D is uncertain. Germline CDR1 and CDR2: SGHRS and YFSETQ. The germline V and J ends were trimmed by 2 bases and 3 bases, with 17 bases remaining between them. The CDR3 sequence is 16 residues long.

The rearrangement links TRBV11-2 to TRBJ2-6; D call uncertain. Germline V gene lookup returns CDR1 SGHAT and CDR2 FQNNGV. CDR3 size: 15 residues. The V end was cut by 5 bases, the J end by 2 bases, with 10 bases between. CDR3: CASSPQGAGANVLTF. The CDR3 bases are TGTGCCAGCAGCCCCCAAGGAGCTGGGGCCAACGTCCTGACTTTC.

This clonotype was seen repeatedly, ten times or more. The rearrangement links TRBV20-1 to TRBJ2-3; D gene unclear. CDR3 length: 10 amino acids. Germline V gene sequence: CDR1 DFQATT, CDR2 SNEGSKA (reference sequence). V lost 6 bases and J 2 bases, leaving 3 bases between the germline ends. The CDR3 DNA sequence: TGCAGTGCCTCCACAGATACGCAGTATTTT. Amino acid sequence: CSASTDTQYF.

This clonotype has ten or more counts. V is TRBV20-1 and J is TRBJ2-1; 10 bases line up with TRBD2. CDR3 length: 16 amino acids. CDR1 and CDR2 from the germline V gene are DFQATT and SNEGSKA (reference sequence). Losses at the gene ends were 0 bases for V and 5 bases for J; bases not matched to a gene: 7. Written as DNA, the CDR3 is TGCAGTGCTAGAGATTTTCTAGCGGGAGATCACAATGAGCAGTTCTTC. Translated: CSARDFLAGDHNEQFF.

This clonotype was found many times. The DNA of the CDR3 is TGTGCCAGCAGCTCCACATCAATCATGGGGGCCATGAACACTGAAGCTTTCTTT. Translated, it gives CASSSTSIMGAMNTEAFF. The chain combines TRBV11-2 with TRBJ1-1; TRBD1 is a possible D gene (6 bases). Trimming took 4 bases from V and 0 from J, leaving 21 bases between them. The CDR3 has 18 residues. Per the germline V gene, CDR1 is SGHAT and CDR2 is FQNNGV.

V gene TRBV11-1 combines with J gene TRBJ2-1; TRBD2 matches 11 bases. The V gene end was trimmed by 5 bases and the J gene end by 8 bases; junction bases not matched to a gene: 8. CDR1 is SGHAT and CDR2 is FQDESV in the germline V gene (reference sequence). The length of the CDR3 is 15 residues. The CDR3 DNA is TGTGCCAGCAGCCCGGGCACTAGCGGGAGTTATGAGCAGTTCTTC. This sequence encodes CASSPGTSGSYEQFF.

The table lists this clonotype with many counts. The CDR3 region has the DNA TGCAGTGCTGCTCCGGGACAGCCTTTTAACTATGGCTACACCTTC. It translates to CSAAPGQPFNYGYTF. The chain carries TRBV20-1 and TRBJ1-2; 7 positions match TRBD1. The V and J ends lost 5 bases and 1 base, in that order; junction bases with no gene match: 10. CDR3 length equals 15 residues. Per germline, CDR1 DFQATT and CDR2 SNEGSKA (reference sequence).

This clonotype was seen many times. The rearrangement links TRBV6-5 to TRBJ1-5; 8 positions agree with TRBD1. The germline gives CDR1 MNHEY, CDR2 SVGAGI. The CDR3 is made up of 16 amino acids. With 4 bases clipped from V and 0 bases from J, the junction kept 5 bases outside the gene matches. The CDR3 region is CASSSRTGLSNQPQHF. Written as DNA, the CDR3 is TGTGCCAGCAGTTCGAGGACAGGGCTTAGCAATCAGCCCCAGCATTTT.

This clonotype was observed a handful of times. The chain uses TRBV14 and TRBJ2-6; no definite D call. V lost 0 bases, J lost 1 base, and 10 bases lay in between. CDR3 length equals 17 residues. The germline CDR1 and CDR2 sequences are SGHDN and FVKESK. CDR3 nucleotides: TGTGCCAGCAGCCAAGAACTACGGCGATCTGGGGCCAACGTCCTGACTTTC. Translating gives CASSQELRRSGANVLTF.

This chain uses TRBV18 with TRBJ1-2; D might be TRBD1 (6 bases). V was pared by 2 bases and J by 1 base, with 11 bases between. This CDR3 is built from 15 residues. Germline lookup yields CDR1 KGHSH and CDR2 LQKENI. CDR3 DNA sequence: TGTGCCAGCTCACCAAGTAGGGACATTAACTATGGCTACACCTTC. Protein: CASSPSRDINYGYTF.

This clonotype was observed at least ten times. The gene calls are TRBV2 and TRBJ1-1; 9 bases fit TRBD1. CDR1 and CDR2 (germline): SNHLY, FYNNEI. V lost 4 bases, J lost 7 bases, and 7 bases stayed unmatched. This CDR3 contains 14 residues. Here the CDR3 DNA reads TGTGCCAGCAGTGGTACGGGACAGGGTTATGAAGCTTTCTTT. Translation: CASSGTGQGYEAFF.

As DNA, the CDR3 is TGTGCCAGCAGCTTGACGGGAGGTATCACCGGGGAGCTGTTTTTT. Its protein product is CASSLTGGITGELFF. The rearrangement joins TRBV7-2 to TRBJ2-2; 7 positions agree with TRBD2. The V and J ends lost 3 bases and 4 bases, in that order; junction bases with no gene match: 5. There are 15 residues in the CDR3. Germline V gene data show CDR1 as SGHTA and CDR2 as FQGNSA.

This clonotype was detected ten times or more. The chain employs TRBV19 and TRBJ2-7; no clear D. Germline CDR1 is LNHDA and CDR2 is SQIVND (reference sequence). V lost 3 bases and J 2 bases, leaving 11 bases between the germline ends. The CDR3 sequence is 14 residues long. The CDR3 here is CASSIVGRPYEQYF. The CDR3 DNA is TGTGCCAGTAGTATTGTTGGCAGGCCCTACGAGCAGTACTTC.

This clonotype was observed many times. The chain combines TRBV18 with TRBJ1-4; 10 bases line up with TRBD1. Per germline, CDR1 KGHSH and CDR2 LQKENI. CDR3 length equals 15 residues. With V trimmed by 3 bases and J by 5 bases, 3 bases remained unmatched. The CDR3 DNA sequence: TGTGCCAGCTCACCTACGGGACAGGGGAATGAAAAACTGTTTTTT. Protein product: CASSPTGQGNEKLFF.

Turning to this clonotype: Its ends do not fully match the called genes, so a read error is possible. CDR3 in DNA: TGTGCCAGCAGCCCCACCAGCGGCTCCTACGAGCAGCACTTC. Translated, it gives CASSPTSGSYEQHF. V usage is TRBV2 and J usage is TRBJ2-7; D may be TRBD2 (5 bases). The V gene's germline CDR1 is SNHLY and CDR2 FYNNEI. CDR3 length: 14 residues. The variable domain in full, completed from reference TRBV2 and TRBJ2-7, reads EPEVTQTPSHQVTQMGQEVILRCVPISNHLYFYWYRQILGQKVEFLVSFYNNEISEKSEIFDDQFSVERPDGSNFTLKIRSTKLEDSAMYFCASSPTSGSYEQHFGPGTRLTVT.

In its sample, this clonotype was seen a few times. The V and J genes are TRBV12-3 or TRBV12-4 and TRBJ1-2, with D uncertain. CDR3 length: 12 amino acids. The V and J ends lost 2 bases and 4 bases respectively, with 5 bases between them. CDR3 amino acids: CASSLQVYGYTF. The CDR3 nucleotides are TGTGCCAGCAGTTTACAGGTCTATGGCTACACCTTC.

This clonotype was recorded many times. This chain joins TRBV2 and TRBJ1-5; weak D call: TRBD1 (6 bases). Trimming pared 6 bases from V and 5 bases from J, leaving 14 bases between. Germline V gene sequence: CDR1 SNHLY, CDR2 FYNNEI. This CDR3 region has 14 residues. CDR3 in amino acids: CASRAGAGHQPQHF. In nucleotides, the CDR3 is TGTGCCAGCAGGGCGGGGGCGGGTCATCAGCCCCAGCATTTT.

This clonotype was seen ten or more times. The CDR3 region is CASSLGQDRETPEAFF. The CDR3, as DNA: TGTGCCAGCAGCTTAGGCCAGGACAGGGAAACACCTGAAGCTTTCTTT. The chain has TRBV11-3 and TRBJ1-1; 8 nucleotides line up with TRBD1. Germline trimming cut 1 base from V and 6 bases from J; bases unmatched to any gene: 10. The CDR3 loop spans 16 amino acids. The germline V gene encodes CDR1 SGHNT and CDR2 YENEEA.

This clonotype was seen many times. The chain links TRBV29-1 to TRBJ2-2; tentative D call: TRBD1 (5 bases). CDR3 length equals 15 residues. Germline CDR1 and CDR2: SQVTM and ANQGSEA. Trimming took off 4 bases at V and 0 bases at J, with 12 bases between the two ends. CDR3: CSVGGADTNTGELFF. CDR3 coding DNA: TGCAGCGTTGGTGGGGCCGACACGAACACCGGGGAGCTGTTTTTT.